Following are 20 T cell receptor beta chains from one sample sequenced in a study of T cell responses to AZD1222 COVID-19 vaccine. The repertoire was sequenced with immunoSEQ multiplex PCR; TCRdb's copy has only in-frame clones and lacks some. The repertoire includes about 100,000 clones, about 93% of them detected once, and about 6.6% sits in the top ten. The sample in question was peripheral blood, obtained 28 days after the second AZD1222 dose. The receptor source for this set is an adult who received the AZD1222 COVID-19 vaccine.

The chain joins TRBV2 to TRBJ2-1, with a possible D match to TRBD2 (5 bases). The CDR3 totals 14 residues. Germline V CDR1 and CDR2: SNHLY, FYNNEI. Trimming took off 6 bases at V and 9 bases at J, with 18 bases between the two ends. The CDR3 DNA follows: TGTGCCAGCAGCTACGAACGGGCCGCGGGTGAGCAGTTCTTC. It translates to CASSYERAAGEQFF.

The chain has TRBV5-4 and TRBJ1-1, with a possible D match to TRBD1 (5 bases). CDR1 and CDR2 from the germline V gene are SGHNT and YYREEE (reference sequence). The CDR3 has 15 residues. Deletions cut 4 bases from V and 1 base from J, with 14 bases between. The CDR3 loop is CASSKKERGNTEAFF. For the CDR3, the DNA is TGTGCCAGCAGCAAAAAAGAGAGGGGGAACACTGAAGCTTTCTTT.

The rearrangement uses TRBV13 and TRBJ2-3; the D is unclear. This CDR3 contains 13 residues. Trimming shortened V by 2 bases and J by 7 bases, and 10 bases separated the two germline ends. CDR1 and CDR2 from the germline V gene are PRHDT and FYEKMQ (reference sequence). CDR3 bases: TGTGCCAGCAGCTTATCAGGTTTAAATACGCAGTATTTT. Encoded protein: CASSLSGLNTQYF. Complete variable domain (other parts from reference TRBV13 and TRBJ2-3): AAGVIQSPRHLIKEKRETATLKCYPIPRHDTVYWYQQGPGQDPQFLISFYEKMQSDKGSIPDRFSAQQFSDYHSELNMSSLELGDSALYFCASSLSGLNTQYFGPGTRLTVL.

The chain uses TRBV30 and TRBJ1-3; D ambiguous. There are 14 residues in the CDR3. Trimming took off 4 bases at V and 0 bases at J, with 10 bases between the two ends. Germline V CDR1 and CDR2: GTSNPN, SVGIG (reference sequence). In DNA, the CDR3 is TGTGCCTGGAATAAGGGAAGCTCTGGAAACACCATATATTTT. Residues: CAWNKGSSGNTIYF.

The J gene is TRBJ2-7, the V gene TRBV5-5; D is unresolved. The CDR3 loop spans 12 amino acids. V was trimmed by 3 bases and J by 5 bases, leaving 9 bases between them. Germline loops: CDR1 SGHKS, CDR2 YYEKEE (reference sequence). The CDR3 nucleotides are TGTGCCAGCAGCTATCCCCGGGACGAGCAGTACTTC. Protein: CASSYPRDEQYF. Full variable domain (remainder filled in from reference TRBV5-5 and TRBJ2-7): DAGVTQSPTHLIKTRGQQVTLRCSPISGHKSVSWYQQVLGQGPQFIFQYYEKEERGRGNFPDRFSARQFPNYSSELNVNALLLGDSALYLCASSYPRDEQYFGPGTRLTVT.

The chain is built from TRBV30 and TRBJ1-3; D gene unclear. The V gene's germline CDR1 is GTSNPN and CDR2 SVGIG (reference sequence). V lost 0 bases and J lost 3, with 9 bases in between. The length of the CDR3 is 14 residues. CDR3 residues: CAWSVRVVGNTIYF. CDR3 DNA sequence: TGTGCCTGGAGTGTACGGGTGGTTGGAAACACCATATATTTT.

CDR3 coding DNA: TGTGCCAGTAGTTCCCGGCGCCAGGCCGCAACTAATGAAAAACTGTTTTTT. It codes for CASSSRRQAATNEKLFF. This chain connects TRBV19 to TRBJ1-4, with no clear D. This CDR3 region has 17 residues. Germline V gives CDR1 LNHDA, CDR2 SQIVND (reference sequence). Trimming stripped 5 bases from V and 0 bases from J, with 16 bases between. Full variable domain (rest looked up from reference TRBV19 and TRBJ1-4): DGGITQSPKYLFRKEGQNVTLSCEQNLNHDAMYWYRQDPGQGLRLIYYSQIVNDFQKGDIAEGYSVSREKKESFPLTVTSAQKNPTAFYLCASSSRRQAATNEKLFFGSGTQLSVL.

This chain joins TRBV10-3 and TRBJ1-3; D is undetermined. Trimming cost V 6 bases and J 3 bases, with 15 bases left between them. This CDR3 comprises 15 residues. From germline, CDR1 is ENHRY and CDR2 SYGVKD. The CDR3 region has the DNA TGTGCCATCAGATTTTTCGACGGGCGTGGAAACACCATATATTTT. Encoded protein: CAIRFFDGRGNTIYF.

The chain is built from TRBV21-1 and TRBJ2-3; TRBD1, as called in the table, went unchecked against the DNA. TRBV21-1 is reported as a pseudogene. CDR3 length: 18 residues. The CDR3 sequence: CASSKGREKGANTDTQYF. CDR3 nucleotide sequence: TGTGCCAGCAGCAAAGGAAGGGAAAAGGGGGCTAACACAGATACGCAGTATTTT.

The genes are TRBV6-6 and TRBJ2-7; D is unresolved. V was pared by 2 bases and J by 3 bases, with 8 bases between. The CDR3 is made up of 13 amino acids. The germline gives CDR1 MNHNY, CDR2 SVGAGI (reference sequence). The CDR3 DNA is TGTGCCAGCAGTTACGGTATTGGCTACGAGCAGTACTTC. Its protein product is CASSYGIGYEQYF.

Here the CDR3 reads CASKTGFSGNTIYF. In DNA, the CDR3 is TGTGCCAGCAAGACAGGTTTCTCTGGAAACACCATATATTTT. The gene calls are TRBV2 and TRBJ1-3; TRBD1 might be the D (6 bases). The V end was cut by 7 bases, the J end by 0 bases, with 10 bases between. This CDR3 is built from 14 residues. Germline CDR1 and CDR2: SNHLY and FYNNEI.

This chain connects TRBV6-5 to TRBJ1-3; TRBD1 matches at 7 bases. The CDR3 is 15 amino acids. Germline V lookup: CDR1 MNHEY, CDR2 SVGAGI. V lost 6 bases, J lost 4 bases, and 9 bases stayed unmatched. The CDR3 loop reads CASSPDRAAGNTIYF. In DNA form, the CDR3 reads TGTGCCAGCAGCCCCGACAGGGCGGCAGGAAACACCATATATTTT.

The chain is built from TRBV11-2 and TRBJ2-5; 11 bases align to TRBD2. Germline V gene data show CDR1 as SGHAT and CDR2 as FQNNGV. The CDR3 spans 14 residues. V gave up 5 bases and J gave up 5 bases; unmatched junction bases: 4. The CDR3 protein is CASSISGGAETQYF. In DNA, the CDR3 is TGTGCCAGCAGCATTAGCGGGGGGGCGGAGACCCAGTACTTC. The whole variable domain, filled in from reference TRBV11-2 and TRBJ2-5, reads EAGVAQSPRYKIIEKRQSVAFWCNPISGHATLYWYQQILGQGPKLLIQFQNNGVVDDSQLPKDRFSAERLKGVDSTLKIQPAKLEDSAVYLCASSISGGAETQYFGPGTRLLVL.

This clone is termed large. The chain links TRBV2 to TRBJ2-1; D unresolved. Trimming removed 7 bases at V and 3 bases at J, with 10 bases between. This CDR3 region has 13 residues. Germline CDR1 is SNHLY and CDR2 is FYNNEI. For the CDR3, the DNA is TGTGCCAGCAAGCTTTCGCTCTACAATGAGCAGTTCTTC. It yields the protein CASKLSLYNEQFF.

The chain has TRBV27 and TRBJ2-1; TRBD2 agrees at 14 bases. Trimming cost V 7 bases and J 8 bases; bases outside gene matches: 4. The CDR3 is made up of 14 amino acids. CDR1 MNHEY and CDR2 SMNVEV come from the germline V gene (reference sequence). The DNA for the CDR3 is TGTGCCAGCAAGGGACTAGCGGGAGTCGATGAGCAGTTCTTC. It translates to CASKGLAGVDEQFF.

This chain uses TRBV3-1 (or the pseudogene TRBV3-2) with TRBJ2-2; tentatively, D is TRBD2 (6 bases). Germline values: CDR1 LGHDT, CDR2 YNNKEL (reference sequence). The length of the CDR3 is 17 residues. Trimming shortened V by 2 bases and J by 5 bases, and 18 bases separated the two germline ends. CDR3 residues: CASSQYTSGVGTGELFF. The CDR3 nucleotides read TGTGCCAGCAGCCAATATACCTCGGGAGTGGGGACCGGGGAGCTGTTTTTT.

The chain has TRBV11-3 and TRBJ2-7; D is unclear. Trimming removed 7 bases at V and 3 bases at J, with 7 bases between. In germline, CDR1 is SGHNT, CDR2 YENEEA. The CDR3 runs 11 residues. The CDR3 reads CASTLGYEQYF. The CDR3 DNA follows: TGTGCCAGCACCCTTGGCTACGAGCAGTACTTC.

The chain employs TRBV30 and TRBJ1-3; no reliable D call. There are 13 residues in the CDR3. From germline, CDR1 is GTSNPN and CDR2 SVGIG (reference sequence). V gave up 2 bases and J gave up 0 bases, with 5 bases separating them. The CDR3 reads CAWSKFSGNTIYF. The CDR3 DNA reads TGTGCCTGGAGTAAGTTCTCTGGAAACACCATATATTTT.

This chain joins TRBV7-9 and TRBJ1-2, with D possibly TRBD1 on 5 matching bases. Germline V lookup: CDR1 SEHNR, CDR2 FQNEAQ (reference sequence). This CDR3 is 13 amino acids long. Trimming removed 3 bases from V and 6 bases from J, with 11 bases in between. DNA for the CDR3: TGTGCCAGCAGCTTTCAGGGAGGAGATGGCTACACCTTC. Protein sequence: CASSFQGGDGYTF.

The chain couples TRBV27 to TRBJ2-7; 7 bases agree with TRBD1. CDR3 length equals 14 residues. V lost 5 bases, J lost 2 bases, and 6 bases stayed unmatched. In germline, CDR1 is MNHEY, CDR2 SMNVEV (reference sequence). The CDR3 spells CASSPRQGPYEQYF. For the CDR3, the DNA is TGTGCCAGCAGTCCGCGACAGGGCCCCTACGAGCAGTACTTC.